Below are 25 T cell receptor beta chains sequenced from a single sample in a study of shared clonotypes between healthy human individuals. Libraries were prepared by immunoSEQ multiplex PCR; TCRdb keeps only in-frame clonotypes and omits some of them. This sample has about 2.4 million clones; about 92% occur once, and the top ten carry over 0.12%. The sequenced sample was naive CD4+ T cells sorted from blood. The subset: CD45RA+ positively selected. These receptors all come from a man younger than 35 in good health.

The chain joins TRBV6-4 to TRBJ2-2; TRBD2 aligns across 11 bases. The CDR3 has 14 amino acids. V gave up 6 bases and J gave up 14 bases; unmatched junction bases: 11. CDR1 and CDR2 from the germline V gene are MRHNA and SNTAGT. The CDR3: CASRETSGTLGLFF. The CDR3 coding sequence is TGTGCCAGCAGGGAGACTAGCGGGACCTTGGGACTGTTTTTT.

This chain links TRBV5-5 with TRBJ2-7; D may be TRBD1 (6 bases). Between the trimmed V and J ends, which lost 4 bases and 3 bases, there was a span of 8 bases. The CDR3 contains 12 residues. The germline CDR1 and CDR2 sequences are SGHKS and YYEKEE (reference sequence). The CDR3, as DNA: TGTGCCAGCAGCAAGGACAGCTACGAGCAGTACTTC. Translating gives CASSKDSYEQYF.

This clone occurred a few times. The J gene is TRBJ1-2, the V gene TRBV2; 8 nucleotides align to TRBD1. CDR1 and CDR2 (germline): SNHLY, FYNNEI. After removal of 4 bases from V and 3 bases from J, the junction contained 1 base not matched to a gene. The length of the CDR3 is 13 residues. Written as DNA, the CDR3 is TGTGCCAGCAGTGGGGGACAGGACTATGGCTACACCTTC. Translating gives CASSGGQDYGYTF.

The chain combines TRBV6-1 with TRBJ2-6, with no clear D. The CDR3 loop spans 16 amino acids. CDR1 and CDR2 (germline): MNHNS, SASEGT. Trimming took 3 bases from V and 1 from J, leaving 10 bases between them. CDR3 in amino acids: CASSEVRSSGANVLTF. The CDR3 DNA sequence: TGTGCCAGCAGTGAGGTTAGAAGTTCTGGGGCCAACGTCCTGACTTTC.

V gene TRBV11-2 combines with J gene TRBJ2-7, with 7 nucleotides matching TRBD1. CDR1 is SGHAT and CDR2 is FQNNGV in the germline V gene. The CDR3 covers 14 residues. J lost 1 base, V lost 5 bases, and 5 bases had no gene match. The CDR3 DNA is TGTGCCAGCAGCGAACGGACAGGTTCCTACGAGCAGTACTTC. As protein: CASSERTGSYEQYF.

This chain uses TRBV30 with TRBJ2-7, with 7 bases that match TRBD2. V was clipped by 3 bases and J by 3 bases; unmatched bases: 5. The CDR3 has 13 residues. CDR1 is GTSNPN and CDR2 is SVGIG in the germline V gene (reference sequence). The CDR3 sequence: CAWSRGVYYEQYF. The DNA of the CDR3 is TGTGCCTGGAGCCGGGGGGTCTACTACGAGCAGTACTTC.

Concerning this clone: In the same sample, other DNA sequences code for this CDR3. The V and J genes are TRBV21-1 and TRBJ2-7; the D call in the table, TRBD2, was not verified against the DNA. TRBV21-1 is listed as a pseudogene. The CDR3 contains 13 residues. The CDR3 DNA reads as TGTGCCAGCAGCAAAGCGCGCGGTTACGAGCAGTACTTC. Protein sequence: CASSKARGYEQYF.

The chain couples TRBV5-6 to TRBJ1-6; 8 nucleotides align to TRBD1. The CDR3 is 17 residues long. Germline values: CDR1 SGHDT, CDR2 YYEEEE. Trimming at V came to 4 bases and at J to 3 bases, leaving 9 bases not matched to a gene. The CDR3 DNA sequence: TGTGCCAGCAGCACCTCAGGGGGCATAGGCTATAATTCACCCCTCCACTTT. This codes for CASSTSGGIGYNSPLHF.

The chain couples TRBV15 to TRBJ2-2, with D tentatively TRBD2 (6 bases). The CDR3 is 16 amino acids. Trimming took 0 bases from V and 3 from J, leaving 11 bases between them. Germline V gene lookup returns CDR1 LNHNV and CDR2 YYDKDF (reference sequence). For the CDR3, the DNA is TGTGCCACCAGCAGAGATCGGTGGGGGGACACCGGGGAGCTGTTTTTT. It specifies CATSRDRWGDTGELFF.

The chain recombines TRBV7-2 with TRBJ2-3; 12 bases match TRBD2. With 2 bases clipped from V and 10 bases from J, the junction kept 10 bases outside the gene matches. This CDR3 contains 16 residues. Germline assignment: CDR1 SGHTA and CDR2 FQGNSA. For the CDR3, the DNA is TGTGCCAGCAGCTTACTAGCGGGGGGGCGTGGTAGTGCGCAGTATTTT. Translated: CASSLLAGGRGSAQYF.

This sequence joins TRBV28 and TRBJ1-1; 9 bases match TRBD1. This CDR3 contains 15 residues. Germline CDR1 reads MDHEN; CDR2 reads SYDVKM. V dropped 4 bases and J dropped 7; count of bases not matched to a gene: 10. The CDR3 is CASSSPGTGPLEAFF. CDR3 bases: TGTGCCAGCAGTTCGCCGGGGACAGGGCCTCTTGAAGCTTTCTTT.

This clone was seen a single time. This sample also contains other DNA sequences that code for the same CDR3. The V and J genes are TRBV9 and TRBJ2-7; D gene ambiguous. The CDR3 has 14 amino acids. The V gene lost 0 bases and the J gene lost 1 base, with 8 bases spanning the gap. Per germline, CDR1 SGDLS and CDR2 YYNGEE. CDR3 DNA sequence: TGTGCCAGCAGCGTAGATCTGGGTTCCTACGAGCAGTACTTC. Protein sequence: CASSVDLGSYEQYF.

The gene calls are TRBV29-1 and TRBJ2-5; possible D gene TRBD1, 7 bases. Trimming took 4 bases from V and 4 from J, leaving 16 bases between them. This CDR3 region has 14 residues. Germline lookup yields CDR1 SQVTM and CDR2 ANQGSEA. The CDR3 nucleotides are TGCAGCGTTGTCGGAGGGGGCCTTGGAGAGACCCAGTACTTC. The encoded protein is CSVVGGGLGETQYF. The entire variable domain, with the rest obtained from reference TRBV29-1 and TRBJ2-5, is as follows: SAVISQKPSRDICQRGTSLTIQCQVDSQVTMMFWYRQQPGQSLTLIATANQGSEATYESGFVIDKFPISRPNLTFSTLTVSNMSPEDSSIYLCSVVGGGLGETQYFGPGTRLLVL.

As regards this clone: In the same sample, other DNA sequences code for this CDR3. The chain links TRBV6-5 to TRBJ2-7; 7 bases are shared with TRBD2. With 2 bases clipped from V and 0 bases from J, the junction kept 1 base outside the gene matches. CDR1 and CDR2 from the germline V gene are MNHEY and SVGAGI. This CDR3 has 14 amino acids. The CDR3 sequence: CASSYRGGSYEQYF. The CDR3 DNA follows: TGTGCCAGCAGTTACCGCGGGGGCTCCTACGAGCAGTACTTC.

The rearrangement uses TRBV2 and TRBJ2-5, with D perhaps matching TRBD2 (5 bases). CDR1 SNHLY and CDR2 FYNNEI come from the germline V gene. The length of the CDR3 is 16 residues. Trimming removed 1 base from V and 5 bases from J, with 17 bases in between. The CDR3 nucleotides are TGTGCCAGCAGTGAAGGGAAGGGCAAGGGCGGGGAGACCCAGTACTTC. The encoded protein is CASSEGKGKGGETQYF.

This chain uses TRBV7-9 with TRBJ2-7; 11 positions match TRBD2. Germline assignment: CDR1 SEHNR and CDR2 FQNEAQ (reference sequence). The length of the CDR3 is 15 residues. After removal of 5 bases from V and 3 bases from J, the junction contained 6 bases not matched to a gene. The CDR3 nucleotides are TGTGCCAGCAGCCGCGGGACTAGCGGAATCTACGAGCAGTACTTC. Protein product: CASSRGTSGIYEQYF.

CDR3 sequence: CASIPDRAPTETQYF. Here the CDR3 DNA reads TGTGCCAGCATACCGGACAGGGCCCCCACGGAGACCCAGTACTTC. V is TRBV28 and J is TRBJ2-5; the match to TRBD1 covers 8 bases. Trimming cost V 7 bases and J 5 bases; bases outside gene matches: 12. CDR3 length: 15 amino acids. Germline CDR1 MDHEN, CDR2 SYDVKM.

CDR3 nucleotides: TGTGCCAGCAGCCTTCAATTGACCGGGAGCAGAACCGAGCAGTACTTC. The encoded protein is CASSLQLTGSRTEQYF. The chain combines TRBV7-2 with TRBJ2-7; D is possibly TRBD2 (6 bases). The CDR3 loop spans 16 amino acids. Germline-derived CDR1 and CDR2 are SGHTA and FQGNSA. Deletions cut 5 bases from V and 6 bases from J, with 23 bases between.

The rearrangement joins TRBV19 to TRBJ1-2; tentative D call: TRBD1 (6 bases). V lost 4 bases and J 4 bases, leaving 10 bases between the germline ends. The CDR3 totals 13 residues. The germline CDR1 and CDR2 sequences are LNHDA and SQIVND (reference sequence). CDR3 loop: CASSKDRFYGYTF. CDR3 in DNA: TGTGCCAGTAGTAAGGACAGATTCTATGGCTACACCTTC.

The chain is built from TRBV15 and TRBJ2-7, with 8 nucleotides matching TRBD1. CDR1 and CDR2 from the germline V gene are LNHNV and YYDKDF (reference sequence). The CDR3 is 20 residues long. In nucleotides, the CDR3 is TGTGCTCACCTACTGAAAGGACAGGGTGCTAACCCTGAAGCACCCTACGAGCAGTACTTC. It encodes CAHLLKGQGANPEAPYEQYF.

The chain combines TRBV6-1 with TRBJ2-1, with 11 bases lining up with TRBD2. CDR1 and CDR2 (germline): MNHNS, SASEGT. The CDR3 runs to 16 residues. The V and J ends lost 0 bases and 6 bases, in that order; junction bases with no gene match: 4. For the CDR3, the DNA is TGTGCCAGCAGTGAAGCCCGACTAGCGGGACGCAATGAGCAGTTCTTC. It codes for CASSEARLAGRNEQFF.

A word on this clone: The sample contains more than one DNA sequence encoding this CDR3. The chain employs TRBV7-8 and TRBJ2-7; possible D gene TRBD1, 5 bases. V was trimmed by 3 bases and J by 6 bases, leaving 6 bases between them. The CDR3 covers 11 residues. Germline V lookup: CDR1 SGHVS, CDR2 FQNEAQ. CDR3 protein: CASSLGLEQYF. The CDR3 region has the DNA TGTGCCAGCAGCTTGGGGCTCGAGCAGTACTTC.

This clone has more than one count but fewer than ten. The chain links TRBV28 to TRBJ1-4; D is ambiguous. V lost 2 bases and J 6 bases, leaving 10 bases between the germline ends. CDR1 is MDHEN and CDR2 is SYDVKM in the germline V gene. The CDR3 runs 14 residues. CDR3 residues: CASSLIAGDEKLFF. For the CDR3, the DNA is TGTGCCAGCAGTTTAATCGCAGGAGATGAAAAACTGTTTTTT.

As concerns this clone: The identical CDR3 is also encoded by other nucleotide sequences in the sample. CDR3 protein: CASSVTGSGANVLTF. CDR3 in DNA: TGTGCCAGCAGTGTCACAGGGTCTGGGGCCAACGTCCTGACTTTC. V and J are TRBV25-1 and TRBJ2-6; a possible D gene is TRBD1 (6 bases). V was cut by 4 bases and J by 1 base, with 8 bases left in between. CDR1 and CDR2 from the germline V gene are MGHDK and SYGVNS. The CDR3 runs 15 residues.

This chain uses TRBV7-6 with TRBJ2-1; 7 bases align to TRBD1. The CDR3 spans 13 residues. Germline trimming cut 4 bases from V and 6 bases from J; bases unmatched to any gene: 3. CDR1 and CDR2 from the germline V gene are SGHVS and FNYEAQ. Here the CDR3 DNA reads TGTGCCAGCAGCTCCGGGACAGCCAATGAGCAGTTCTTC. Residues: CASSSGTANEQFF.